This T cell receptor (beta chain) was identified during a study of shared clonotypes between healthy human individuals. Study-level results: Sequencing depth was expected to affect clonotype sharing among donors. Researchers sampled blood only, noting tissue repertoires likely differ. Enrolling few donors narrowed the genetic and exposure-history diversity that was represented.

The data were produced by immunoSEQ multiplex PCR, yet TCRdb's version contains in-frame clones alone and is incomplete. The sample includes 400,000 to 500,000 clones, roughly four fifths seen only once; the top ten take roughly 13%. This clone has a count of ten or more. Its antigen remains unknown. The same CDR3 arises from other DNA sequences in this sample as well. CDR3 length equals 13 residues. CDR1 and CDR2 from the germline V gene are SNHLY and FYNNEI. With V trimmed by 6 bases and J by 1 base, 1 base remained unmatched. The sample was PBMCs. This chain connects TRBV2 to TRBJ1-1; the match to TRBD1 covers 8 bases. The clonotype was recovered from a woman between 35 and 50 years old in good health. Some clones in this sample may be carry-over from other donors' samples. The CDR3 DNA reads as TGTGCCAGCAGCGGACAGGGGAACACTGAAGCTTTCTTT. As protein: CASSGQGNTEAFF.